Below, 9 T cell receptor beta chains from the same sample are listed, as sequenced in a study of blood T cells in healthy people across ages. Alongside a J-beta primer mix, a sample-barcoded 5' primer served in a second PCR lasting about 7 to 12 cycles. MiXCR, applied by TCRdb to the 5' RACE reads, yields one record per CDR3 protein. The sample shows around 2 million distinct CDR3 sequences, roughly two fifths of them seen only once. The specimen sequenced was blood. Receptors originate from a human donor in good health.

The V gene is TRBV5-1, the J gene TRBJ1-2; D is undetermined. The length of the CDR3 is 16 residues. CDR1 is SGHRS and CDR2 is YFSETQ in the germline V gene. The V end was cut by 0 bases, the J end by 0 bases, with 12 bases between. The CDR3 sequence: CASSLVVSAANYGYTF. CDR3 sequence (DNA): TGCGCCAGCAGCTTGGTGGTTTCAGCAGCTAACTATGGCTACACCTTC. The variable domain in full, with the rest retrieved from reference TRBV5-1 and TRBJ1-2, is KAGVTQTPRYLIKTRGQQVTLSCSPISGHRSVSWYQQTPGQGLQFLFEYFSETQRNKGNFPGRFSGRQFSNSRSEMNVSTLELGDSALYLCASSLVVSAANYGYTFGSGTRLTVV.

V usage is TRBV24-1 and J usage is TRBJ1-2; D possibly corresponds to TRBD1 (5 bases). V was pared by 8 bases and J by 2 bases, with 11 bases between. CDR1 and CDR2 (germline): KGHDR, SFDVKD. CDR3 length equals 13 residues. The CDR3 spells CATNQGENYGYTF. For the CDR3, the DNA is TGTGCCACCAATCAAGGGGAGAACTATGGCTACACCTTC.

J is TRBJ2-4 and V is TRBV27, with 10 bases matching TRBD1. The J call may be mistaken, given a closer DNA end match to TRBJ2-7. Germline V lookup: CDR1 MNHEY, CDR2 SMNVEV (reference sequence). The CDR3 consists of 16 residues. The CDR3 reads CASSPPRGTGVYEQYF. The CDR3 DNA reads TGTGCCAGCAGTCCTCCCCGAGGGACAGGGGTTTACGAGCAGTACTTC.

This clonotype was observed a handful of times. V gene TRBV4-1 combines with J gene TRBJ2-7; 7 nucleotides match TRBD2. With V trimmed by 4 bases and J by 2 bases, 11 bases remained unmatched. Germline CDR1 reads MGHRA; CDR2 reads YSYEKL. The CDR3 spans 16 residues. Here the CDR3 DNA reads TGCGCCAGCAGCCCTGAATCTAGTCGGGGGGCCTACGAGCAGTACTTC. Translation: CASSPESSRGAYEQYF.

There are a few counts of this clonotype. An end of the junction does not agree with germline; a read error may underlie this. V and J are TRBV2 and TRBJ2-7, with TRBD1 as a possible D gene (5 bases). The CDR3 has 11 residues. Germline V gene lookup returns CDR1 SNHLY and CDR2 FYNNEI. The chain's CDR3 is CPSRIGAGQYF. The CDR3 coding sequence is TGTCCCAGCAGAATAGGGGCCGGGCAGTACTTC.

The chain carries TRBV24-1 and TRBJ2-5, with D possibly being TRBD1 (6 bases). The V gene lost 4 bases and the J gene lost 2 bases, with 16 bases spanning the gap. This CDR3 comprises 16 residues. Germline CDR1 reads KGHDR; CDR2 reads SFDVKD. CDR3 sequence (DNA): TGTGCCACCAGTGACCCCCGGGACACCACTCAAGAGACCCAGTACTTC. The encoded protein is CATSDPRDTTQETQYF.

A remark on this clonotype: A junction end diverges from the germline sequence, so it may reflect a read error. The genes are TRBV20-1 and TRBJ1-5; D is uncertain. The CDR3 covers 15 residues. The germline V gene has CDR1 DFQATT and CDR2 SNEGSKA (reference sequence). The CDR3 reads CSSSDVIRLGSAQHF. The CDR3 DNA reads TGCAGTTCTAGTGACGTAATAAGGTTGGGATCAGCCCAGCATTTT.

The chain employs TRBV20-1 and TRBJ2-7; maybe TRBD1 (5 bases). Deletions cut 0 bases from V and 2 bases from J, with 11 bases between. The CDR3 has 14 amino acids. CDR1 is DFQATT and CDR2 is SNEGSKA in the germline V gene (reference sequence). The CDR3: CSARDRTSTYEQYF. CDR3 in DNA: TGCAGTGCTAGAGATAGGACATCTACCTACGAGCAGTACTTC.

Of note for this clonotype: A much larger clone differs from this one at a single base, so this may be a read error. The gene calls are TRBV7-2 and TRBJ2-7, with TRBD1 identical over 10 bases. CDR1 SGHTA and CDR2 FQGNSA come from the germline V gene. This CDR3 comprises 15 residues. V lost 5 bases and J lost 4; bases outside the gene matches: 8. CDR3 protein: CTSSVAGTGAYEQYF. The CDR3 DNA sequence: TGTACCAGCAGCGTCGCCGGGACAGGGGCTTACGAGCAGTACTTC.